The TCR beta chain described here comes from a study of blood T cells in healthy people across ages. The CDR3 spans 14 residues. CDR1 is KGHDR, CDR2 SFDVKD, per germline. Trimming pared 5 bases from V and 6 bases from J, leaving 15 bases between. PCR was performed a second time for about 6 to 12 cycles using a sample-barcoded 5' primer and a J-beta primer mix. From the 5' RACE reads, TCRdb called clonotypes with MiXCR, one entry per CDR3 protein. The table includes some 1.8 million distinct CDR3 sequences, 30% to 40% detected once. Sequencing was carried out using blood. The source is a human donor in good health. The rearrangement joins TRBV24-1 to TRBJ1-2, with D possibly TRBD1 on 6 matching bases. DNA of the CDR3: TGTGCCACCAGTGCCCCTGAACAGGGAGATGGCTACACCTTC. Translation gives CATSAPEQGDGYTF.